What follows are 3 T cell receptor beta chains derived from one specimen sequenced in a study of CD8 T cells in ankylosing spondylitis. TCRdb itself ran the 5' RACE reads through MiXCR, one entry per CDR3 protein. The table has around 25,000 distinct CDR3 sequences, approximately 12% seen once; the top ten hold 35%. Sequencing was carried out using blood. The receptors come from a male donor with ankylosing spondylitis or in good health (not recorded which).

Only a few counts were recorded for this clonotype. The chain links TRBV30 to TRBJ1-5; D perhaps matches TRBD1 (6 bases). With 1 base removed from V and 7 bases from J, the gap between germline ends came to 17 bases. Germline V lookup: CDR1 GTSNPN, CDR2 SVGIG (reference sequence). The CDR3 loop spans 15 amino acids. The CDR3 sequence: CAWSGPDRTHQPQHF. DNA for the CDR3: TGTGCCTGGAGTGGGCCCGACAGGACCCACCAGCCCCAGCATTTT.

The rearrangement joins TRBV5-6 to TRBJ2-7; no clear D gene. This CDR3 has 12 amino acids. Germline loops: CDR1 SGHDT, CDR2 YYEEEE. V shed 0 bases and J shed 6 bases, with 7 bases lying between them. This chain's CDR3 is CASSLGPSEQYV. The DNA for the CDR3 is TGTGCCAGCAGCTTGGGCCCTTCCGAGCAGTACGTC.

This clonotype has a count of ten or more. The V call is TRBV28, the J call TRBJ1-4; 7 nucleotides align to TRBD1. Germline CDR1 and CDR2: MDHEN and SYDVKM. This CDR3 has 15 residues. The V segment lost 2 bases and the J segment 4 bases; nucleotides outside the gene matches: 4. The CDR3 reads CASSLKTGDNEKLFF. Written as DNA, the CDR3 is TGTGCCAGCAGTTTAAAAACAGGGGATAATGAAAAACTGTTTTTT.